A single sample is the source of the 27 T cell receptor beta chains below, sequenced in a study of shared clonotypes between healthy human individuals. TCRdb's copy holds only in-frame clones and misses some; the assay was immunoSEQ multiplex PCR. The sample yields roughly 1,800,000 clones, about 95% seen once. In the naive CD8 group, cells lacked CD45RO and were positively selected for CCR7, so terminally differentiated effector memory CD45RA+ cells were left out. Sequenced: naive CD8+ T cells sorted from blood. The receptors stem from a man aged 18 to 35 in good health.

This chain uses TRBV27 with TRBJ2-1; D tentatively fits TRBD1 or TRBD2 (5 bases each). Germline V gene lookup returns CDR1 MNHEY and CDR2 SMNVEV (reference sequence). The CDR3 totals 13 residues. V lost 4 bases, J lost 12 bases, and 16 bases lay in between. CDR3 amino acids: CASSWSSWGWQFF. The CDR3 bases are TGTGCCAGCAGTTGGTCCAGCTGGGGGTGGCAGTTCTTC.

This rearrangement joins TRBV7-9 to TRBJ1-2, with 7 bases fitting TRBD1. Germline CDR1 SEHNR, CDR2 FQNEAQ (reference sequence). The CDR3 loop spans 17 amino acids. With 1 base clipped from V and 4 bases from J, the junction kept 12 bases outside the gene matches. For the CDR3, the DNA is TGTGCCAGCAGCTTAGAGGTTCTAGGGGACAGAGTCTATGGCTACACCTTC. This gives the protein CASSLEVLGDRVYGYTF.

This sequence joins TRBV7-2 and TRBJ2-7; D uncertain. This CDR3 comprises 13 residues. The V end was cut by 6 bases, the J end by 2 bases, with 11 bases between. CDR1 is SGHTA, CDR2 FQGNSA, per germline. The CDR3 DNA follows: TGTGCCAGCAGTTTTTCCAGTACCTACGAGCAGTACTTC. Translation gives CASSFSSTYEQYF.

This clone came up once. V is TRBV29-1 and J is TRBJ1-1; D is undetermined. The CDR3 consists of 13 residues. CDR1 is SQVTM, CDR2 ANQGSEA, per germline. Trimming cost V 5 bases and J 1 base, with 11 bases left between them. The CDR3 loop reads CSVLFRPNTEAFF. In DNA form, the CDR3 reads TGCAGCGTTCTCTTCAGACCGAACACTGAAGCTTTCTTT.

This clone was counted a single time. The V and J genes are TRBV18 and TRBJ2-3; D might be TRBD2 (5 bases). Germline lookup yields CDR1 KGHSH and CDR2 LQKENI. V gave up 2 bases and J gave up 10 bases, with 22 bases separating them. This CDR3 spans 16 amino acids. CDR3 protein: CASSPGIMAGGDPQYF. CDR3 DNA sequence: TGTGCCAGCTCACCAGGGATAATGGCCGGAGGCGATCCGCAGTATTTT. The full variable domain, completed using reference TRBV18 and TRBJ2-3, is NAGVMQNPRHLVRRRGQEARLRCSPMKGHSHVYWYRQLPEEGLKFMVYLQKENIIDESGMPKERFSAEFPKEGPSILRIQQVVRGDSAAYFCASSPGIMAGGDPQYFGPGTRLTVL.

This chain uses TRBV4-2 with TRBJ1-4; D unresolved. V gave up 4 bases and J gave up 6 bases, with 12 bases separating them. This CDR3 region has 14 residues. CDR1 is LGHNA, CDR2 YNFKEQ, per germline. The CDR3 loop reads CASSLRYQDEKLFF. CDR3 sequence (DNA): TGTGCCAGCAGCCTTAGATACCAAGATGAAAAACTGTTTTTT.

The chain employs TRBV27 and TRBJ1-1, with D perhaps matching TRBD1 (6 bases). There are 14 residues in the CDR3. Trimming stripped 5 bases from V and 6 bases from J, with 16 bases between. Germline CDR1 reads MNHEY; CDR2 reads SMNVEV (reference sequence). The CDR3 nucleotides read TGTGCCAGCAGTACAGGGATTATCTTCGCTGAAGCTTTCTTT. Its translation: CASSTGIIFAEAFF.

As for this clone: Within the sample, other DNA sequences also encode this same CDR3. The rearrangement uses TRBV6-5 and TRBJ1-1, with D perhaps matching TRBD1 (5 bases). The CDR3 covers 11 residues. The germline V and J ends were trimmed by 2 bases and 7 bases, with 5 bases remaining between them. Germline V gene lookup returns CDR1 MNHEY and CDR2 SVGAGI. CDR3 amino acids: CASSYGGEAFF. CDR3 nucleotides: TGTGCCAGCAGTTACGGGGGTGAAGCTTTCTTT.

For the CDR3, the DNA is TGTGCCAGCAGTCCCTCACAGGGCTATGAGCAGTACTTC. Amino acids: CASSPSQGYEQYF. The chain has TRBV6-5 and TRBJ2-7; tentatively, D is TRBD1 (6 bases). Trimming took off 5 bases at V and 7 bases at J, with 15 bases between the two ends. Germline V lookup: CDR1 MNHEY, CDR2 SVGAGI. CDR3 length equals 13 residues.

The CDR3: CASSPDRGGNTGELFF. As DNA, the CDR3 is TGTGCCAGCAGCCCCGACAGAGGGGGGAACACCGGGGAGCTGTTTTTT. The rearrangement links TRBV9 to TRBJ2-2; TRBD1 might be the D (6 bases). This CDR3 comprises 16 residues. Germline lookup yields CDR1 SGDLS and CDR2 YYNGEE. The V gene lost 4 bases and the J gene lost 1 base, with 14 bases spanning the gap.

The rearrangement joins TRBV5-5 to TRBJ2-2; D gene unclear. The germline gives CDR1 SGHKS, CDR2 YYEKEE (reference sequence). Trimming cost V 1 base and J 2 bases, with 6 bases left between them. The CDR3 length is 14 residues. CDR3 in DNA: TGTGCCAGCAGCTTGTCAAAAAACACCGGGGAGCTGTTTTTT. Translated, it gives CASSLSKNTGELFF.

This chain connects TRBV7-9 to TRBJ1-1; no clear D gene. Germline CDR1 is SEHNR and CDR2 is FQNEAQ (reference sequence). The CDR3 length is 12 residues. The V end was cut by 5 bases, the J end by 8 bases, with 12 bases between. Here the CDR3 reads CASSRRLLEAFF. DNA for the CDR3: TGTGCCAGCAGCCGTCGACTCCTAGAAGCTTTCTTT.

The chain joins TRBV11-2 to TRBJ2-7; 8 nucleotides match TRBD1. Germline loops: CDR1 SGHAT, CDR2 FQNNGV. Trimming took 5 bases from V and 3 from J; bases not matched to a gene: 9. The CDR3 extends over 15 amino acids. The CDR3 spells CASSQTGTGDYEQYF. In nucleotides, the CDR3 is TGTGCCAGCAGCCAGACCGGGACAGGCGACTACGAGCAGTACTTC.

This clone has just one count. This chain connects TRBV11-2 to TRBJ1-1; 9 nucleotides align to TRBD1. CDR1 is SGHAT and CDR2 is FQNNGV in the germline V gene. The CDR3 is 13 amino acids. V lost 3 bases, J lost 5 bases, and 1 base stayed unmatched. For the CDR3, the DNA is TGTGCCAGCAGCTTGGACAGGGGAACTGAAGCTTTCTTT. This sequence encodes CASSLDRGTEAFF.

A note on this clone: This CDR3 is also generated by other DNA sequences in the sample. The chain recombines TRBV4-3 with TRBJ2-1; D is unresolved. CDR3 length: 14 residues. The ends were cut back, 0 bases at V and 7 bases at J, with 10 bases in the middle. Germline V gene lookup returns CDR1 LGHNA and CDR2 YSLEER. Written as DNA, the CDR3 is TGCGCCAGCAGCCAAGATGAGGTGGGAAATGAGCAGTTCTTC. Amino acid sequence: CASSQDEVGNEQFF.

This chain connects TRBV4-1 to TRBJ2-7; no definite D call. Germline V CDR1 and CDR2: MGHRA, YSYEKL. V was cut by 0 bases and J by 6 bases, with 12 bases left in between. The CDR3 has 14 amino acids. The CDR3 spells CASSQDRLPSEQYF. DNA of the CDR3: TGCGCCAGCAGCCAAGATAGGCTCCCTTCCGAGCAGTACTTC.

The rearrangement links TRBV11-2 to TRBJ2-7; D assignment may be TRBD1 or TRBD2 (5 bases each). The germline gives CDR1 SGHAT, CDR2 FQNNGV. CDR3 size: 16 residues. The V end was cut by 0 bases, the J end by 2 bases, with 14 bases between. Here the CDR3 DNA reads TGTGCCAGCAGCTTAGATGAGTGGACGGGACCCTACGAGCAGTACTTC. This sequence encodes CASSLDEWTGPYEQYF.

Worth noting for this clone: This sample includes further DNA sequences coding for the same CDR3. The chain combines TRBV13 with TRBJ2-7; weak D call: TRBD1 (6 bases). This CDR3 region has 14 residues. The V and J ends lost 0 bases and 3 bases respectively, with 9 bases between them. Germline CDR1 is PRHDT and CDR2 is FYEKMQ (reference sequence). CDR3 sequence (DNA): TGTGCCAGCAGCTTAGGCAGGGGCAACTACGAGCAGTACTTC. Protein product: CASSLGRGNYEQYF.

With respect to this clone: Other DNA variants within this sample encode the same CDR3. This chain connects TRBV9 to TRBJ2-1; D might be TRBD1 (5 bases). Trimming removed 0 bases from V and 0 bases from J, with 10 bases in between. CDR3 length equals 16 residues. Germline V gives CDR1 SGDLS, CDR2 YYNGEE. The CDR3 here is CASSVGGSPSYNEQFF. The CDR3 DNA sequence: TGTGCCAGCAGCGTAGGGGGCTCACCCTCCTACAATGAGCAGTTCTTC.

For this clone: Mismatch with germline at one junction end may stem from a read error. This CDR3 is also generated by other DNA sequences in the sample. This chain joins TRBV5-6 and TRBJ1-5; 8 bases are shared with TRBD1. This CDR3 has 16 residues. Germline V gives CDR1 SGHDT, CDR2 YYEEEE. DNA for the CDR3: TGCGCCAGCAGCTTGGGGGGACAGGCAAGCAATCAGCCCCAGCATTTT. It encodes CASSLGGQASNQPQHF.

This chain joins TRBV7-9 and TRBJ2-3; no clear D gene. Germline V gives CDR1 SEHNR, CDR2 FQNEAQ (reference sequence). Trimming took off 7 bases at V and 1 base at J, with 15 bases between the two ends. CDR3 length equals 15 residues. In DNA form, the CDR3 reads TGTGCCAGCATCGAGGCACCTGAGGGCACAGATACGCAGTATTTT. Encoded protein: CASIEAPEGTDTQYF. Full variable domain (outside the CDR3, taken from reference TRBV7-9 and TRBJ2-3): DTGVSQNPRHKITKRGQNVTFRCDPISEHNRLYWYRQTLGQGPEFLTYFQNEAQLEKSRLLSDRFSAERPKGSFSTLEIQRTEQGDSAMYLCASIEAPEGTDTQYFGPGTRLTVL.

The gene calls are TRBV12-5 and TRBJ2-7; D possibly corresponds to TRBD2 (6 bases). Germline CDR1 LGHNT, CDR2 FRNRAP. The CDR3 covers 15 residues. The germline V and J ends were trimmed by 4 bases and 2 bases, with 15 bases remaining between them. CDR3: CASGSQAGKTYEQYF. The CDR3 nucleotides read TGTGCTAGTGGTTCACAGGCGGGGAAAACCTACGAGCAGTACTTC.

The chain joins TRBV9 to TRBJ2-3, with D maybe TRBD2 (6 bases). Trimming removed 0 bases from V and 2 bases from J, with 10 bases in between. The germline gives CDR1 SGDLS, CDR2 YYNGEE. This CDR3 spans 15 amino acids. Written as DNA, the CDR3 is TGTGCCAGCAGCGTAGCTAGGGGACTCACAGATACGCAGTATTTT. Its translation is CASSVARGLTDTQYF.

V and J are TRBV19 and TRBJ2-2; D may correspond to TRBD1 or TRBD2 (5 bases each). Germline CDR1 LNHDA, CDR2 SQIVND (reference sequence). CDR3 length: 13 amino acids. V was trimmed by 10 bases and J by 4 bases, leaving 13 bases between them. This chain's CDR3 is CAMQGVSTGELFF. As DNA, the CDR3 is TGTGCCATGCAGGGAGTGAGCACCGGGGAGCTGTTTTTT.

This chain uses TRBV7-9 with TRBJ2-7; 9 bases map to TRBD2. Per the germline V gene, CDR1 is SEHNR and CDR2 is FQNEAQ (reference sequence). The J segment lost 6 bases and the V segment lost 1 base, leaving 1 base of the junction unmatched. CDR3 length: 13 residues. CDR3 sequence: CASSLEAGGEQYF. The CDR3 DNA reads as TGTGCCAGCAGCTTAGAAGCGGGAGGCGAGCAGTACTTC.

The chain is built from TRBV4-1 and TRBJ2-7; the D call may be TRBD1 or TRBD2 (6 bases each). V lost 4 bases and J 5 bases, leaving 18 bases between the germline ends. CDR3 size: 15 residues. Germline CDR1 MGHRA, CDR2 YSYEKL. In DNA, the CDR3 is TGCGCCAGCAGCCCCGAACCGGTCGGGGGCCACGAGCAGTACTTC. Its translation: CASSPEPVGGHEQYF.

The rearrangement joins TRBV7-8 to TRBJ2-2; D unclear. Germline CDR1 SGHVS, CDR2 FQNEAQ. The CDR3 runs 14 residues. V was pared by 5 bases and J by 5 bases, with 12 bases between. The CDR3 DNA follows: TGTGCCAGCAGCAAACAGCAGATGACCGGGGAGCTGTTTTTT. The encoded protein is CASSKQQMTGELFF.